Following are 28 T cell receptor beta chains from one sample sequenced in a study of shared T cell receptors in the human thymus. The repertoire was sequenced with immunoSEQ multiplex PCR; TCRdb's copy has only in-frame clones and lacks some. This sample has some 700,000 clones; around nine tenths occur once, and the top ten carry around 0.0099%. The data also belong to a second study, concerning human thymus T cells.

Sequencing used thymocytes. The receptors stem from a boy under two years old with a congenital heart defect.

Only one count was recorded for this clone. V and J are TRBV7-2 and TRBJ2-7; 11 bases are shared with TRBD2. Germline loops: CDR1 SGHTA, CDR2 FQGNSA. The CDR3 length is 19 residues. Trimming removed 5 bases from V and 5 bases from J; junction bases left unmatched: 20. The CDR3 loop is CASSHGGGRDLAGGNEQYF. CDR3 DNA sequence: TGTGCCAGCAGCCACGGGGGTGGGAGGGACTTAGCGGGAGGGAACGAGCAGTACTTC.

V gene TRBV19 combines with J gene TRBJ2-2; 7 bases agree with TRBD1. Losses at the gene ends were 4 bases for V and 0 bases for J; bases not matched to a gene: 17. The CDR3 loop spans 20 amino acids. Germline loops: CDR1 LNHDA, CDR2 SQIVND (reference sequence). CDR3 coding DNA: TGTGCCAGTAGTACTTCCACAGGGGCTTGGGTAGAACCGAACACCGGGGAGCTGTTTTTT. Amino acids: CASSTSTGAWVEPNTGELFF.

This clone was observed a single time. This chain connects TRBV4-3 to TRBJ2-1; D gene unclear. The CDR3 spans 14 residues. V lost 1 base to trimming and J lost 6 bases, with 10 bases between them. CDR1 LGHNA and CDR2 YSLEER come from the germline V gene. The CDR3 sequence: CASSQGPGSNEQFF. In DNA, the CDR3 is TGCGCCAGCAGCCAAGGCCCAGGATCCAATGAGCAGTTCTTC.

This chain uses TRBV29-1 with TRBJ2-4, with 7 bases lining up with TRBD1. Trimming removed 0 bases from V and 3 bases from J; junction bases left unmatched: 11. The CDR3 contains 17 residues. The V gene's germline CDR1 is SQVTM and CDR2 ANQGSEA. The CDR3 coding sequence is TGCAGCGTTGAAGATCTGGGGGACAGAAAAGGCAAAAACATTCAGTACTTC. This encodes CSVEDLGDRKGKNIQYF.

The chain combines TRBV27 with TRBJ2-1, with D hard to call. The CDR3 is 14 amino acids. The V gene's germline CDR1 is MNHEY and CDR2 SMNVEV (reference sequence). The V end was cut by 2 bases, the J end by 6 bases, with 11 bases between. The CDR3 DNA reads TGTGCCAGCAGTTTAACCCACTTATCCAATGAGCAGTTCTTC. This gives the protein CASSLTHLSNEQFF.

The CDR3 reads CASSAGQNQETQYF. DNA of the CDR3: TGTGCCAGCAGCGCCGGACAGAACCAAGAGACCCAGTACTTC. The gene calls are TRBV9 and TRBJ2-5; weak D call: TRBD1 (6 bases). CDR3 length: 14 amino acids. In germline, CDR1 is SGDLS, CDR2 YYNGEE. The V end lost 3 bases, the J end lost 0 bases, and 9 bases lay between the germline ends.

The chain employs TRBV6-9 and TRBJ2-1; D perhaps matches TRBD2 (5 bases). V lost 5 bases and J 8 bases, leaving 31 bases between the germline ends. Germline lookup yields CDR1 MNHGY and CDR2 SVAAGI. The CDR3 spans 19 residues. CDR3 loop: CASSPLGMERTPPGDEQFF. Here the CDR3 DNA reads TGTGCCAGCAGTCCCTTAGGTATGGAGCGGACTCCCCCAGGCGATGAGCAGTTCTTC.

The V and J genes are TRBV6-5 and TRBJ2-7, with 8 bases matching TRBD2. Germline CDR1 and CDR2: MNHEY and SVGAGI. The CDR3 covers 15 residues. Trimming at V came to 6 bases and at J to 0 bases, leaving 7 bases not matched to a gene. Here the CDR3 DNA reads TGTGCCAGCAGCCCCGGGAGGGCGAGCTCCTACGAGCAGTACTTC. This codes for CASSPGRASSYEQYF.

The chain has TRBV6-4 and TRBJ2-1; a possible D gene is TRBD1 (6 bases). V dropped 0 bases and J dropped 5 bases, with 11 bases sitting between them. The germline gives CDR1 MRHNA, CDR2 SNTAGT. The CDR3 is made up of 15 amino acids. The chain's CDR3 is CASSDSSDRHNEQFF. The CDR3 coding sequence is TGTGCCAGCAGTGACTCGTCCGACAGGCACAATGAGCAGTTCTTC.

This chain connects TRBV5-4 to TRBJ2-7, with 8 bases matching TRBD2. The CDR3 contains 17 residues. CDR1 and CDR2 (germline): SGHNT, YYREEE (reference sequence). Trimming at V came to 0 bases and at J to 4 bases, leaving 12 bases not matched to a gene. The CDR3 DNA reads as TGTGCCAGCAGCTTGGCCCCCGCTAGCGGGCCCTTTTACGAGCAGTACTTC. The encoded protein is CASSLAPASGPFYEQYF.

This chain links TRBV16 with TRBJ2-7, with D unresolved. Germline lookup yields CDR1 KGHSY and CDR2 FQNENV. Trimming removed 1 base from V and 2 bases from J, with 3 bases in between. This CDR3 is 12 amino acids long. CDR3 residues: CASSQFTYEQYF. DNA for the CDR3: TGTGCCAGCAGCCAATTCACCTACGAGCAGTACTTC.

The chain links TRBV19 to TRBJ1-3, with TRBD1 matching over 7 bases. With V trimmed by 9 bases and J by 0 bases, 8 bases remained unmatched. CDR3 length: 15 amino acids. The germline V gene has CDR1 LNHDA and CDR2 SQIVND (reference sequence). CDR3 residues: CASRPDRVSGNTIYF. The CDR3 DNA follows: TGTGCCAGCCGACCAGACAGGGTCTCTGGAAACACCATATATTTT.

J is TRBJ1-5 and V is TRBV6-5, with 7 bases matching TRBD1. The J segment lost 4 bases and the V segment lost 2 bases, leaving 5 bases of the junction unmatched. Germline CDR1 MNHEY, CDR2 SVGAGI. The length of the CDR3 is 15 residues. The CDR3 sequence: CASSYTHRGNQPQHF. CDR3 sequence (DNA): TGTGCCAGCAGTTACACCCACAGGGGAAATCAGCCCCAGCATTTT.

V and J are TRBV4-3 and TRBJ2-1; 13 bases fit TRBD2. Per germline, CDR1 LGHNA and CDR2 YSLEER. The CDR3 consists of 16 residues. With V trimmed by 4 bases and J by 7 bases, 7 bases remained unmatched. The CDR3 nucleotides read TGCGCCAGCAGCCTATTGGGGACTAGCGGGATGAATGAGCAGTTCTTC. Protein: CASSLLGTSGMNEQFF.

A single count supports this clone. The chain uses TRBV9 and TRBJ2-1, with TRBD2 identical over 11 bases. Germline CDR1 and CDR2: SGDLS and YYNGEE. The J segment lost 4 bases and the V segment lost 0 bases, leaving 12 bases of the junction unmatched. The CDR3 consists of 19 residues. The CDR3 loop reads CASSVGVAGGPGVYNEQFF. The CDR3 DNA is TGTGCCAGCAGCGTAGGAGTAGCGGGAGGGCCAGGGGTGTACAATGAGCAGTTCTTC.

CDR3 nucleotide sequence: TGTGCCAGCAGCGTTGGCGGGGACAGGGGCGCATACGAGCAGTACTTC. It specifies CASSVGGDRGAYEQYF. V and J are TRBV5-6 and TRBJ2-5; 10 bases are shared with TRBD1. The DNA end favors TRBJ2-7, so the J call may be wrong. Germline CDR1 SGHDT, CDR2 YYEEEE. The CDR3 length is 16 residues.

The V call is TRBV6-1, the J call TRBJ2-3; 15 bases are a match to TRBD2. This CDR3 region has 15 residues. Germline-derived CDR1 and CDR2 are MNHNS and SASEGT. Losses at the gene ends were 10 bases for V and 6 bases for J; bases not matched to a gene: 8. The CDR3 protein is CATGLAGGPSDTQYF. The DNA for the CDR3 is TGTGCCACCGGACTAGCGGGAGGGCCTTCGGATACGCAGTATTTT.

This clone was counted between two and nine times. The genes are TRBV7-9 and TRBJ1-4, with no clear D. CDR3 size: 13 residues. Germline V lookup: CDR1 SEHNR, CDR2 FQNEAQ (reference sequence). Trimming stripped 6 bases from V and 10 bases from J, with 15 bases between. The CDR3 loop is CASREDQKGKLFF. The CDR3 DNA reads as TGTGCCAGCAGGGAGGACCAGAAGGGAAAACTGTTTTTT.

The chain recombines TRBV19 with TRBJ2-7; 12 nucleotides line up with TRBD2. V trimming: 1 base; J trimming: 2 bases; junction bases outside the gene matches: 15. The CDR3 is 20 amino acids. In germline, CDR1 is LNHDA, CDR2 SQIVND (reference sequence). CDR3 in DNA: TGTGCCAGTAGTATAGGTCGACTAGCGGGAGATACCAGTATACCCTACGAGCAGTACTTC. Protein: CASSIGRLAGDTSIPYEQYF.

The J gene is TRBJ1-2, the V gene TRBV28, with 10 bases aligning to TRBD1. The J segment lost 1 base and the V segment lost 6 bases, leaving 11 bases of the junction unmatched. The CDR3 length is 17 residues. Per germline, CDR1 MDHEN and CDR2 SYDVKM. CDR3 residues: CASSRDRGPLLNYGYTF. The CDR3 coding sequence is TGTGCCAGCAGCCGGGACAGGGGACCCCTTCTTAACTATGGCTACACCTTC.

The DNA for the CDR3 is TGTGCCAGCAGCCCTGTCGGGGGGGGCGGGTGTGGCTACACCTTC. It is translated as CASSPVGGGGCGYTF. The rearrangement links TRBV14 to TRBJ1-2, with D tentatively TRBD1 (6 bases). Between the trimmed V and J ends, which lost 4 bases and 7 bases, there was a span of 19 bases. This CDR3 contains 15 residues. Germline CDR1 is SGHDN and CDR2 is FVKESK.

V is TRBV20-1 and J is TRBJ1-3; D ambiguous. The CDR3 spans 11 residues. CDR1 is DFQATT, CDR2 SNEGSKA, per germline (reference sequence). V lost 6 bases to trimming and J lost 7 bases, with 10 bases between them. CDR3 residues: CSARLPNTIYF. The CDR3 coding sequence is TGCAGTGCCCGTCTCCCGAACACCATATATTTT.

This clone was counted between two and nine times. J is TRBJ2-7 and V is TRBV30; 8 bases agree with TRBD2. The CDR3 loop spans 14 amino acids. V lost 5 bases, J lost 2 bases, and 8 bases stayed unmatched. CDR1 and CDR2 from the germline V gene are GTSNPN and SVGIG (reference sequence). The CDR3 DNA is TGTGCCTGGCGGAACACTAGCGGCCCCTACGAGCAGTACTTC. Protein product: CAWRNTSGPYEQYF.

The chain recombines TRBV28 with TRBJ2-4; 16 nucleotides line up with TRBD2. The V gene end was trimmed by 4 bases and the J gene end by 0 bases; junction bases not matched to a gene: 9. The CDR3 consists of 20 residues. Germline V gene lookup returns CDR1 MDHEN and CDR2 SYDVKM. The CDR3 bases are TGTGCCAGCAGTTCGGGACTAGCGGGAGGGCCATGTAAAGCCAAAAACATTCAGTACTTC. Translating it yields CASSSGLAGGPCKAKNIQYF.

V usage is TRBV7-9 and J usage is TRBJ2-1; tentatively, D is TRBD1 (6 bases). V was cut by 3 bases and J by 4 bases, with 13 bases left in between. Germline assignment: CDR1 SEHNR and CDR2 FQNEAQ (reference sequence). The CDR3 runs 15 residues. In nucleotides, the CDR3 is TGTGCCAGCAGCTTTGAACAGGGTGGTTACAATGAGCAGTTCTTC. This translates into CASSFEQGGYNEQFF.

V gene TRBV27 combines with J gene TRBJ1-5; 11 nucleotides align to TRBD1. The CDR3 length is 17 residues. Per germline, CDR1 MNHEY and CDR2 SMNVEV (reference sequence). With V trimmed by 9 bases and J by 9 bases, 19 bases remained unmatched. The DNA for the CDR3 is TGTGCCAGTTATGCACCGGGACAGGGGGATCGGCAGCCGCCCCAGCATTTT. As protein: CASYAPGQGDRQPPQHF.

The gene calls are TRBV21-1 and TRBJ2-7; the table's D call TRBD2 went unverified against the DNA. TRBV21-1 is termed a pseudogene. The CDR3 covers 18 residues. CDR3 residues: CASSKNRPTSGQSYEQYF. CDR3 DNA: TGTGCCAGCAGCAAAAATCGGCCGACTAGCGGGCAATCCTACGAGCAGTACTTC.

The chain uses TRBV5-6 and TRBJ2-1; D is possibly TRBD2 (5 bases). CDR1 is SGHDT, CDR2 YYEEEE, per germline. The CDR3 sequence is 15 residues long. V lost 0 bases, J lost 6 bases, and 13 bases lay in between. The CDR3 DNA is TGTGCCAGCAGCTTGGGGACTCCGTCCGGCAATGAGCAGTTCTTC. Residues: CASSLGTPSGNEQFF. The whole variable domain, remainder taken from reference TRBV5-6 and TRBJ2-1, is DAGVTQSPTHLIKTRGQQVTLRCSPKSGHDTVSWYQQALGQGPQFIFQYYEEEERQRGNFPDRFSGHQFPNYSSELNVNALLLGDSALYLCASSLGTPSGNEQFFGPGTRLTVL.